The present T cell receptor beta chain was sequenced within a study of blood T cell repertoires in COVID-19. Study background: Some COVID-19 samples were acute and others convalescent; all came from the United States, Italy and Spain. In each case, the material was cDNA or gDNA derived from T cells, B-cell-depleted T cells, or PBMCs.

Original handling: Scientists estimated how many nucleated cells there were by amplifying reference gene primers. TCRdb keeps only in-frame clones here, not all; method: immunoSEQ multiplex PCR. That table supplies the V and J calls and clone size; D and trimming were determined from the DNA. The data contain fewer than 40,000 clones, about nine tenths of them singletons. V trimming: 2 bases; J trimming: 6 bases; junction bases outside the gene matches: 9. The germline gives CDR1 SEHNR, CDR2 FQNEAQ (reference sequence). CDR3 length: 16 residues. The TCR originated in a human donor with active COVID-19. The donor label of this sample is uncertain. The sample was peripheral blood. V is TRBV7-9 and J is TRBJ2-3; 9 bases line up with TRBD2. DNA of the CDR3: TGTGCCAGCAGCTTAAAGGGCGGGAGGGCATCGGATACGCAGTATTTT. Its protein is CASSLKGGRASDTQYF.